This entry lists 14 T cell receptor beta chains sequenced from one sample in a study of cytotoxic CD8 clonotypes in ibrutinib-treated CLL. The method was immunoSEQ multiplex PCR; TCRdb's version includes in-frame clones alone and lacks a portion of them. The sample yields some 65,000 clones, roughly 50% seen once. The sequences come from PBMCs, collected after 12 months of ibrutinib treatment. These receptors came from a human donor with chronic lymphocytic leukemia.

The CDR3 bases are TGTGCCAGTAGTATAGACACGGGAACCTACGAGCAGTACTTC. Encoded protein: CASSIDTGTYEQYF. The gene calls are TRBV19 and TRBJ2-7; a weak D match, TRBD2 (5 bases). Trimming took 0 bases from V and 2 from J, leaving 8 bases between them. The length of the CDR3 is 14 residues. Germline V gives CDR1 LNHDA, CDR2 SQIVND (reference sequence).

The rearrangement links TRBV7-2 to TRBJ2-2; 7 nucleotides agree with TRBD1. The V segment lost 5 bases and the J segment 5 bases; nucleotides outside the gene matches: 5. The CDR3 loop spans 14 amino acids. CDR1 and CDR2 from the germline V gene are SGHTA and FQGNSA. CDR3 in amino acids: CASSLDRLTGELFF. For the CDR3, the DNA is TGTGCCAGCAGCCTGGACAGGTTGACCGGGGAGCTGTTTTTT.

This chain joins TRBV6-5 and TRBJ2-4; possibly TRBD1 or TRBD2 for D (5 bases each). Trimming stripped 7 bases from V and 13 bases from J, with 14 bases between. The CDR3 covers 11 residues. CDR1 MNHEY and CDR2 SVGAGI come from the germline V gene. The CDR3 loop is CASTGDVRQYF. CDR3 nucleotide sequence: TGTGCCAGCACTGGGGACGTGCGGCAGTACTTC.

The V gene is TRBV15, the J gene TRBJ1-5; D perhaps matches TRBD1 (6 bases). This CDR3 is built from 16 residues. The V gene's germline CDR1 is LNHNV and CDR2 YYDKDF (reference sequence). Trimming cost V 0 bases and J 7 bases, with 16 bases left between them. CDR3 DNA sequence: TGTGCCACCAGCAGAGATCGTGGACAGTGGACCCAGCCCCAGCATTTT. As protein: CATSRDRGQWTQPQHF.

The V call is TRBV11-3, the J call TRBJ2-2; 9 nucleotides line up with TRBD1. Germline CDR1 SGHNT, CDR2 YENEEA. The V segment lost 3 bases and the J segment 8 bases; nucleotides outside the gene matches: 10. The CDR3 has 16 amino acids. The CDR3 here is CASSFRGTGSAGELFF. DNA for the CDR3: TGTGCCAGCAGCTTCCGAGGGACAGGGAGCGCGGGGGAGCTGTTTTTT.

The chain uses TRBV15 and TRBJ1-1, with D hard to call. With 3 bases removed from V and 10 bases from J, the gap between germline ends came to 18 bases. CDR1 is LNHNV and CDR2 is YYDKDF in the germline V gene (reference sequence). The CDR3 length is 14 residues. The CDR3 is CATSRPTRPPRAFF. CDR3 DNA sequence: TGTGCCACCAGCAGGCCCACTCGGCCGCCGCGAGCTTTCTTT. Based on the CDR3 plus reference TRBV15 and TRBJ1-1, the full variable domain is DAMVIQNPRYQVTQFGKPVTLSCSQTLNHNVMYWYQQKSSQAPKLLFHYYDKDFNNEADTPDNFQSRRPNTSFCFLDIRSPGLGDTAMYLCATSRPTRPPRAFFGQGTRLTVV.

The rearrangement uses TRBV28 and TRBJ2-3, with TRBD2 identical over 11 bases. CDR3 length: 14 amino acids. J lost 7 bases, V lost 4 bases, and 4 bases had no gene match. From germline, CDR1 is MDHEN and CDR2 SYDVKM. CDR3 loop: CASSSSGGLYTQYF. The CDR3 coding sequence is TGTGCCAGCAGTTCTAGCGGGGGGTTATATACGCAGTATTTT. Complete variable domain (other parts from reference TRBV28 and TRBJ2-3): DVKVTQSSRYLVKRTGEKVFLECVQDMDHENMFWYRQDPGLGLRLIYFSYDVKMKEKGDIPEGYSVSREKKERFSLILESASTNQTSMYLCASSSSGGLYTQYFGPGTRLTVL.

This clone was counted a few times. The chain links TRBV14 to TRBJ2-5; possible D gene TRBD1, 5 bases. Trimming pared 2 bases from V and 5 bases from J, leaving 9 bases between. This CDR3 spans 13 amino acids. Per germline, CDR1 SGHDN and CDR2 FVKESK. The CDR3 coding sequence is TGTGCCAGCAGCCAAATAGGGGTCGAGACCCAGTACTTC. Residues: CASSQIGVETQYF. Full variable domain (remainder filled in from reference TRBV14 and TRBJ2-5): EAGVTQFPSHSVIEKGQTVTLRCDPISGHDNLYWYRRVMGKEIKFLLHFVKESKQDESGMPNNRFLAERTGGTYSTLKVQPAELEDSGVYFCASSQIGVETQYFGPGTRLLVL.

The chain is built from TRBV6-1 and TRBJ1-2; D is ambiguous. Germline CDR1 is MNHNS and CDR2 is SASEGT. With 7 bases removed from V and 1 base from J, the gap between germline ends came to 10 bases. This CDR3 region has 13 residues. The CDR3 loop reads CASKVWGNYGYTF. In nucleotides, the CDR3 is TGTGCCAGCAAAGTTTGGGGTAACTATGGCTACACCTTC.

This chain joins TRBV12-5 and TRBJ2-2; D gene uncertain. V was cut by 3 bases and J by 6 bases, with 5 bases left in between. Germline V lookup: CDR1 LGHNT, CDR2 FRNRAP. CDR3 length equals 12 residues. The DNA of the CDR3 is TGTGCTAGTGGTTTTGTCCCCGGGGAGCTGTTTTTT. Translated, it gives CASGFVPGELFF.

This rearrangement joins TRBV4-1 to TRBJ1-1, with D possibly being TRBD1 (5 bases). The CDR3 consists of 13 residues. Germline CDR1 MGHRA, CDR2 YSYEKL. V lost 0 bases to trimming and J lost 7 bases, with 9 bases between them. CDR3 coding DNA: TGCGCCAGCAGCCAAGACAGGGTTATTGAAGCTTTCTTT. This codes for CASSQDRVIEAFF.

CDR3 residues: CSVLTGSTDTQYF. The CDR3, as DNA: TGCAGCGTCCTCACCGGGAGCACAGATACGCAGTATTTT. V usage is TRBV29-1 and J usage is TRBJ2-3; D not certain. The CDR3 runs 13 residues. V lost 6 bases, J lost 0 bases, and 10 bases lay in between. Germline V gene sequence: CDR1 SQVTM, CDR2 ANQGSEA.

The V gene is TRBV4-1, the J gene TRBJ2-3, with D perhaps matching TRBD1 or TRBD2 (5 bases each). V gave up 8 bases and J gave up 2 bases, with 14 bases separating them. Germline-derived CDR1 and CDR2 are MGHRA and YSYEKL. The CDR3 totals 14 residues. As DNA, the CDR3 is TGCGCCAGCGGACGGGACCCATCCACAGATACGCAGTATTTT. This sequence encodes CASGRDPSTDTQYF.

This clone came up once. The rearrangement links TRBV10-3 to TRBJ2-7; D is undetermined. Trimming left V 6 bases short and J 4 bases short, with 13 bases between. This CDR3 contains 13 residues. Germline V CDR1 and CDR2: ENHRY, SYGVKD. This chain's CDR3 is CAISQSGSYEQYV. The CDR3 DNA follows: TGTGCCATCAGCCAGTCAGGTTCTTACGAGCAGTACGTC.